Listed here are 22 T cell receptor beta chains from one sample, sequenced in a study of identical twins. In TCRdb, the 5' RACE reads were re-called with MiXCR into one record per CDR3 protein. Among about 700,000 distinct CDR3 sequences, around 8.6% were seen once, and the ten largest hold approximately 0.96%. The same data also contributed to another study, on yellow fever vaccine responses in identical twins.

The material sequenced was PBMCs. Receptors were obtained from a woman between 18 and 29 years old in good health.

This rearrangement joins TRBV5-6 to TRBJ2-3; 13 bases match TRBD2. J was trimmed by 3 bases and V by 3 bases; bases with no gene match: 19. The CDR3 length is 21 residues. Germline CDR1 SGHDT, CDR2 YYEEEE. CDR3 loop: CASSSGTSGTGGYYSTDTQYF. The CDR3 nucleotides read TGTGCCAGCAGCTCAGGGACTAGCGGGACCGGGGGCTATTATTCGACAGATACGCAGTATTTT.

This clonotype was counted at least ten times. This chain joins TRBV20-1 and TRBJ2-1, with 7 bases lining up with TRBD1. In germline, CDR1 is DFQATT, CDR2 SNEGSKA (reference sequence). Germline trimming cut 6 bases from V and 0 bases from J; bases unmatched to any gene: 5. This CDR3 region has 14 residues. The CDR3 DNA is TGCAGTGCAGAGGACAGGAGCTCCTACAATGAGCAGTTCTTC. It yields the protein CSAEDRSSYNEQFF.

This clonotype was detected a few times. The V gene is TRBV7-2, the J gene TRBJ2-7; the D is unclear. CDR1 is SGHTA, CDR2 FQGNSA, per germline. The CDR3 length is 12 residues. Trimming pared 1 base from V and 6 bases from J, leaving 7 bases between. CDR3 amino acids: CASSLGAAEQYF. The CDR3 DNA sequence: TGTGCCAGCAGCTTAGGGGCCGCCGAGCAGTACTTC.

This clonotype was recorded a few times. J is TRBJ1-1 and V is TRBV6-2 or TRBV6-3; 8 bases are a match to TRBD1. From germline, CDR1 is MNHEY and CDR2 SVGEGT. The V and J ends lost 6 bases and 1 base, in that order; junction bases with no gene match: 4. CDR3 length equals 14 residues. The CDR3, as DNA: TGTGCCAGCAGGAGGGACAGGCCGAACACTGAAGCTTTCTTT. Its translation: CASRRDRPNTEAFF.

This clonotype was counted many times. V and J are TRBV5-1 and TRBJ2-5, with 10 positions matching TRBD1. The CDR3 loop spans 14 amino acids. The germline gives CDR1 SGHRS, CDR2 YFSETQ. The V gene end was trimmed by 3 bases and the J gene end by 4 bases; junction bases not matched to a gene: 3. For the CDR3, the DNA is TGCGCCAGCAGCTGGGGACAGGGGAGAGAGACCCAGTACTTC. Its translation: CASSWGQGRETQYF. The variable domain in full, completed from reference TRBV5-1 and TRBJ2-5, reads KAGVTQTPRYLIKTRGQQVTLSCSPISGHRSVSWYQQTPGQGLQFLFEYFSETQRNKGNFPGRFSGRQFSNSRSEMNVSTLELGDSALYLCASSWGQGRETQYFGPGTRLLVL.

The chain is built from TRBV9 and TRBJ2-1; D could derive from TRBD1 or TRBD2 (6 bases each). Trimming took off 0 bases at V and 8 bases at J, with 21 bases between the two ends. CDR3 length: 17 residues. Germline CDR1 reads SGDLS; CDR2 reads YYNGEE. This chain's CDR3 is CASSVARGANLGDEQFF. DNA of the CDR3: TGTGCCAGCAGCGTAGCTAGGGGGGCAAATCTCGGCGATGAGCAGTTCTTC.

This clonotype was counted between two and nine times. The chain combines TRBV7-8 with TRBJ2-3; no firm D call. Germline V gene lookup returns CDR1 SGHVS and CDR2 FQNEAQ. The CDR3 is made up of 13 amino acids. Trimming cost V 6 bases and J 6 bases, with 13 bases left between them. CDR3 in DNA: TGTGCCAGCAGGCCCGATTTTCGGGATACGCAGTATTTT. This codes for CASRPDFRDTQYF.

The CDR3 coding sequence is TGTGCCAGCAGCTTGCCCGAGACAGGGCCATACACCCATCCGAATGAAAAACTGTTTTTT. It encodes CASSLPETGPYTHPNEKLFF. The genes are TRBV7-6 and TRBJ1-4; TRBD1 matches 7 bases. The CDR3 runs 20 residues. Germline-derived CDR1 and CDR2 are SGHVS and FNYEAQ. The ends lost 3 bases at V and 5 bases at J; junction bases unmatched: 21.

The chain uses TRBV7-9 and TRBJ2-5, with TRBD1 matching over 8 bases. Germline CDR1 and CDR2: SEHNR and FQNEAQ (reference sequence). CDR3 length equals 14 residues. V lost 8 bases to trimming and J lost 4 bases; unmatched junction nucleotides: 9. The CDR3 is CASAQDRVGETQYF. The CDR3 nucleotides read TGTGCCAGCGCCCAGGACAGGGTAGGAGAGACCCAGTACTTC. Full variable domain (rest looked up from reference TRBV7-9 and TRBJ2-5): DTGVSQNPRHKITKRGQNVTFRCDPISEHNRLYWYRQTLGQGPEFLTYFQNEAQLEKSRLLSDRFSAERPKGSFSTLEIQRTEQGDSAMYLCASAQDRVGETQYFGPGTRLLVL.

This clonotype was recorded at least ten times. The chain combines TRBV9 with TRBJ2-7; 7 bases match TRBD1. Unmatched junction bases numbered 9, after V lost 0 bases and J lost 6 bases. Germline V gene sequence: CDR1 SGDLS, CDR2 YYNGEE. The CDR3 spans 15 residues. The CDR3 protein is CASSVEDRKTSEQYF. CDR3 DNA sequence: TGTGCCAGCAGCGTAGAGGACAGGAAAACTAGCGAGCAGTACTTC. Drawing the rest from reference TRBV9 and TRBJ2-7, the complete variable domain is DSGVTQTPKHLITATGQRVTLRCSPRSGDLSVYWYQQSLDQGLQFLIQYYNGEERAKGNILERFSAQQFPDLHSELNLSSLELGDSALYFCASSVEDRKTSEQYFGPGTRLTVT.

The chain links TRBV28 to TRBJ2-3, with TRBD1 identical over 9 bases. Germline trimming cut 7 bases from V and 0 bases from J; bases unmatched to any gene: 11. There are 17 residues in the CDR3. CDR1 and CDR2 (germline): MDHEN, SYDVKM. The DNA of the CDR3 is TGTGCCAGCAACATGGGCGGGACAGGGTCTAGCACAGATACGCAGTATTTT. Protein sequence: CASNMGGTGSSTDTQYF.

This clonotype has more than one count but fewer than ten. This chain uses TRBV6-1 with TRBJ2-1; D is undetermined. Germline CDR1 reads MNHNS; CDR2 reads SASEGT. The CDR3 is made up of 13 amino acids. The V gene lost 6 bases and the J gene lost 0 bases, with 6 bases spanning the gap. CDR3 coding DNA: TGTGCCAGCAGAAGGCCCTCCTACAATGAGCAGTTCTTC. As protein: CASRRPSYNEQFF.

J is TRBJ2-3 and V is TRBV28; 11 bases line up with TRBD2. CDR3 length: 18 amino acids. The junction had 8 bases not matched to a gene; V was cut back by 0 bases and J by 3 bases. The V gene's germline CDR1 is MDHEN and CDR2 SYDVKM. CDR3 protein: CASSLWDLLAGETDTQYF. CDR3 bases: TGTGCCAGCAGTTTATGGGACCTACTAGCGGGAGAAACAGATACGCAGTATTTT.

The rearrangement uses TRBV20-1 and TRBJ2-7; a possible D gene is TRBD2 (6 bases). Between the trimmed V and J ends, which lost 6 bases and 6 bases, there was a span of 18 bases. In germline, CDR1 is DFQATT, CDR2 SNEGSKA (reference sequence). The CDR3 contains 13 residues. CDR3 in amino acids: CSANLGRPVEQYF. CDR3 DNA sequence: TGCAGTGCAAATCTGGGGAGGCCAGTCGAGCAGTACTTC.

This clonotype was observed a few times. The chain uses TRBV6-2 or TRBV6-3 and TRBJ2-7, with D perhaps assigned TRBD1 or TRBD2 (6 bases each). The CDR3 runs to 17 residues. Trimming removed 5 bases at V and 0 bases at J, with 20 bases between. CDR1 is MNHEY, CDR2 SVGEGT, per germline. The CDR3 sequence: CASSPITRDTYSYEQYF. The CDR3 DNA is TGTGCCAGCAGTCCGATTACGCGGGACACCTACTCCTACGAGCAGTACTTC.

V is TRBV12-3 or TRBV12-4 and J is TRBJ2-3, with 7 bases lining up with TRBD2. This CDR3 comprises 15 residues. Germline trimming cut 2 bases from V and 2 bases from J; bases unmatched to any gene: 4. The CDR3 spells CASSLSLAATDTQYF. In DNA, the CDR3 is TGTGCCAGCAGTTTAAGCCTAGCGGCCACAGATACGCAGTATTTT.

This clonotype appeared a few times. This chain links TRBV6-1 with TRBJ1-1, with D possibly being TRBD1 (6 bases). The V gene lost 6 bases and the J gene lost 7 bases, with 15 bases spanning the gap. The CDR3 is made up of 13 amino acids. Germline V gives CDR1 MNHNS, CDR2 SASEGT. CDR3 amino acids: CASRGQKKGEAFF. CDR3 nucleotide sequence: TGTGCCAGCAGAGGACAGAAAAAAGGTGAAGCTTTCTTT.

The sample holds a few counts of this clonotype. This chain links TRBV6-5 with TRBJ2-1; no firm D call. V was trimmed by 1 base and J by 10 bases, leaving 11 bases between them. The germline V gene has CDR1 MNHEY and CDR2 SVGAGI. The CDR3 has 13 residues. In nucleotides, the CDR3 is TGTGCCAGCAGTTACTTTGGTGTGGGCGAGCAGTTCTTC. Its protein product is CASSYFGVGEQFF.

This chain joins TRBV7-9 and TRBJ2-7; D gene unclear. V dropped 2 bases and J dropped 3 bases, with 11 bases sitting between them. Germline V gene sequence: CDR1 SEHNR, CDR2 FQNEAQ (reference sequence). The CDR3 extends over 14 amino acids. In nucleotides, the CDR3 is TGTGCCAGCAGCTTAAGGGATATTGGCTACGAGCAGTACTTC. Translating gives CASSLRDIGYEQYF.

V usage is TRBV14 and J usage is TRBJ2-1; D unclear. Germline V gives CDR1 SGHDN, CDR2 FVKESK. Trimming pared 0 bases from V and 2 bases from J, leaving 11 bases between. This CDR3 comprises 16 residues. For the CDR3, the DNA is TGTGCCAGCAGCCAAGATCTGACGGTCCCCTACAATGAGCAGTTCTTC. This encodes CASSQDLTVPYNEQFF.

Only one count was recorded for this clonotype. The chain links TRBV7-6 to TRBJ2-3; 11 bases match TRBD2. The CDR3 runs to 16 residues. The V gene end was trimmed by 8 bases and the J gene end by 4 bases; junction bases not matched to a gene: 11. Germline V gene sequence: CDR1 SGHVS, CDR2 FNYEAQ. The chain's CDR3 is CASAIGSGGAADTQYF. The CDR3 coding sequence is TGTGCCAGCGCCATTGGTAGCGGGGGGGCCGCAGATACGCAGTATTTT.

This clonotype was seen ten or more times. The rearrangement joins TRBV29-1 to TRBJ2-7; D is ambiguous. In germline, CDR1 is SQVTM, CDR2 ANQGSEA. The CDR3 loop spans 11 amino acids. Trimming cost V 3 bases and J 3 bases, with 6 bases left between them. CDR3 in amino acids: CSVEKGYEQYF. The DNA for the CDR3 is TGCAGCGTTGAGAAAGGCTACGAGCAGTACTTC.